This entry concerns a single T cell receptor beta chain. The data belong to a study of blood T cell repertoires in COVID-19. About the study: Both acute and convalescent COVID-19 samples were obtained from the United States, Italy and Spain.

Here immunoSEQ multiplex PCR was the method, and the copy in TCRdb shows in-frame clones only, minus some. Here the sample spans about 140,000 clones, 65% to 80% being singletons. This CDR3 comprises 16 residues. Trimming took 4 bases from V and 7 from J; bases not matched to a gene: 10. Germline V gene lookup returns CDR1 SGHRS and CDR2 YFSETQ. Sample: peripheral blood. The sequence was collected from a woman aged 55-69 years with acute or convalescent COVID-19. The chain uses TRBV5-1 and TRBJ1-6, with 8 bases that match TRBD1. Here the CDR3 DNA reads TGCGCCAGCAGCCCGTTCCGACAGGGGCTGAATTCACCCCTCCACTTT. This gives the protein CASSPFRQGLNSPLHF.